This T cell receptor (beta chain) was sequenced during a study of T cell responses to AZD1222 COVID-19 vaccine. Study-wide points: Females outnumbered males among donors, who were mostly white British; clonal diversity was possibly underestimated. There were vaccine-associated CD4 TCRs across spike, dominant at 160-218 and 743-854.

Libraries were prepared by immunoSEQ multiplex PCR; TCRdb keeps only in-frame clonotypes and omits some of them. Of about 140,000 clones in the sample, roughly 90% were seen once. Notes on this clone: The antigen is unknown.

CDR3 length: 16 amino acids. The V and J ends lost 5 bases and 3 bases respectively, with 20 bases between them. Germline V gene data show CDR1 as LNHDA and CDR2 as SQIVND (reference sequence). The V call is TRBV19, the J call TRBJ2-7; perhaps TRBD1 as D (5 bases). The clonotype was recovered from an adult in good health. The source material was peripheral blood, sampled on day 0 of AZD1222 vaccination. The CDR3 sequence: CASSPLGQGGIYEQYF. The CDR3 DNA reads TGTGCCAGTAGTCCCTTAGGTCAGGGTGGTATCTACGAGCAGTACTTC.